This TCR beta chain was found in a study of shared clonotypes between healthy human individuals. The overall study: Plates per donor: three CD4 naive, three CD4 memory, two CD8 naive, one CD8 memory.

In the sorted-subset replicate PCRs, 200 ng DNA, 29,000 or so T cell genomes, was used. Repertoires were generated with immunoSEQ multiplex PCR, while TCRdb's copy carries only in-frame clones and drops some. In the table there are 950,000 to 1,100,000 clones, around 82% of which are singletons. General observations from the study: Non-shared clonotypes displayed generation probabilities falling below those of clonotypes present in all four donors. The authors expected sequencing depth to affect clonotype sharing among donors.

A word on this clone: Antigen unknown. The sample contains more than one DNA sequence encoding this CDR3.

Per germline, CDR1 SNHLY and CDR2 FYNNEI. V shed 7 bases and J shed 5 bases, with 5 bases lying between them. There are 10 residues in the CDR3. The V gene is TRBV2, the J gene TRBJ2-5; D is undetermined. Sequencing was carried out using memory CD4+ T cells from PBMCs. Noted subset: CD45RA-negative fraction. The clonotype comes from a man aged 18 to 30 in good health. Some clones in this sample may be carry-over from other donors' samples. CDR3 sequence: CASNRETQYF. The CDR3 bases are TGTGCCAGCAATAGGGAGACCCAGTACTTC.